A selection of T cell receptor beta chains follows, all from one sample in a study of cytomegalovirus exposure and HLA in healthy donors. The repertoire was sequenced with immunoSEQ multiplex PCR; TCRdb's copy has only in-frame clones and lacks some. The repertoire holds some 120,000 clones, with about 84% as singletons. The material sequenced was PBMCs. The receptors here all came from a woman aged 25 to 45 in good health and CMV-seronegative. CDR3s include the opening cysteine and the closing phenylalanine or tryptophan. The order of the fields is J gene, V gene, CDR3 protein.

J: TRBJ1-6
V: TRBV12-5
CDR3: CASGLGRAIDNSPLHF

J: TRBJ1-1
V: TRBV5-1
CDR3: CASSFEDYRGEAFF

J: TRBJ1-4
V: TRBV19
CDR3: CASSFARSSEKLFF

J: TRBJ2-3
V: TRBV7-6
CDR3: CASRALAGGLPDTQYF

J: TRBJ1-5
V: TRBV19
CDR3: CASSITGRGQPQHF

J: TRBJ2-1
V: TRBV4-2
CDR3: CASSQGQGTWNEQFF

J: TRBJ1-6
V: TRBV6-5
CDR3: CASSYRDRSSPLHF

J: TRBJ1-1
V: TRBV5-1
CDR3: CASSLATGINTEAFF

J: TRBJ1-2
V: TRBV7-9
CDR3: CASSLDQIDGYTF

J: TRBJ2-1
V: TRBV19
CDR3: CASHPGLELAGFEQFF

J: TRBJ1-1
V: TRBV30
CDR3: CAWSKLDGTFNTEAFF

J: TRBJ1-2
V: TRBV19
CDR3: CASKYMAGQNYGYTF

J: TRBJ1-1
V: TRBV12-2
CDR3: CASRLSLQGRANDTEAFF

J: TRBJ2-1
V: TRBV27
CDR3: CASSLTVSSYNEQFF

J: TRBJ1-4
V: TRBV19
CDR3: CASSIGTGGSTNEKLFF

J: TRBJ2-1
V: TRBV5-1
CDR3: CASGKDRQYYNEQFF

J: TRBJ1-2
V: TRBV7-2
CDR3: CASSSGQIYGYTF

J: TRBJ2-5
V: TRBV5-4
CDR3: CASSLGRDRERETQYF

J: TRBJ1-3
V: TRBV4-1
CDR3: CASSQGRVAGLTGNTIYF

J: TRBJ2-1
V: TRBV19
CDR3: CASSTTGGSYNEQFF

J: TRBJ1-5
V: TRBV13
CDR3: CASSVGQGGGNQPQHF

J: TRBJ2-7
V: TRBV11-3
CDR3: CASSIAGSYEQYF

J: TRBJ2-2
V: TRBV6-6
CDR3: CASIRQGPGELFF

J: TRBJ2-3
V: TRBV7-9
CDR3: CASSIKQDPRTDTQYF

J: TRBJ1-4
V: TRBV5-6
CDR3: CASSLAGQVAEKLFF

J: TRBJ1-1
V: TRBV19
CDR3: CASSIDRQAQGSEAFF

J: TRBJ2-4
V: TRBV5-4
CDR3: CASSQGDRGTAKNIQYF

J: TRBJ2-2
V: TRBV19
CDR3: CASIPGTVNTGELFF

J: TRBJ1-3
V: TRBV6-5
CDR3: CASSYGGGPGYTIYF

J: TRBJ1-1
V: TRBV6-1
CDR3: CASGGQRSLAFF

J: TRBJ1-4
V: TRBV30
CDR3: CAWSREDEKLFF

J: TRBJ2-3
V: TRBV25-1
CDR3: CASSEFILAGPTDTQYF

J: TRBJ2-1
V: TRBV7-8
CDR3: CASSLVPPPDNEQFF

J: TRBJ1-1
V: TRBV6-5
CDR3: CASGDRKAFF

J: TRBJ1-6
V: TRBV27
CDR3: CASSAAGTYNSPLHF

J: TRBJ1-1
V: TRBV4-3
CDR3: CASSQENRQNTEAFF

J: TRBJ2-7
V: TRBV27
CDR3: CASSLSTGLRQYF

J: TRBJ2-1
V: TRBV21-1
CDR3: CASSRGSGGEQFF

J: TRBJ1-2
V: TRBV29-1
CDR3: CSVAGTGESYGYTF

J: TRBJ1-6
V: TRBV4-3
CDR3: CASSQTTGNSPLHF

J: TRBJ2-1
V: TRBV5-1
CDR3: CASSPQGNSWDEQFF

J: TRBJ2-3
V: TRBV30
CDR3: CAWSVGTGFVTDTQYF

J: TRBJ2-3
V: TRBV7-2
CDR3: CASSLVAAGGYRDTQYF

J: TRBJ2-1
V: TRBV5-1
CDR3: CASSILGGNEQFF